The 14 T cell receptor beta chains presented below share a single source sample, sequenced in a study of T cell responses to AZD1222 COVID-19 vaccine (dated by TCRdb to about 2021). To prepare the library, the immunoSEQ multiplex PCR assay was applied. TCRdb's version of the immuneACCESS table is confined to in-frame rearrangements and falls short of the full clone set. An unresolved V gene accounts for under half of the shortfall where checked; the remainder is of unknown origin. Within this sample are over 120,000 clones, with around 93% of them counted one time only. The top ten hold 3.5% to 4.5% of the sample. This sample's time point label indicates: about 28 days (+/-7) after the second vaccine dose. Sequenced material: peripheral blood, taken 28 days after the second AZD1222 dose. The source is an adult who received the AZD1222 COVID-19 vaccine.

This clone has only one observation. This chain joins TRBV18 and TRBJ1-1; D is perhaps TRBD1 (5 bases). Germline V CDR1 and CDR2: KGHSH, LQKENI. V was shortened by 4 bases and J by 3 bases, with 15 bases between the two germline ends. CDR3 length: 15 amino acids. Here the CDR3 reads CASSRGETVHTEAFF. Here the CDR3 DNA reads TGTGCCAGCTCACGCGGCGAGACAGTCCACACTGAAGCTTTCTTT.

This chain connects TRBV27 to TRBJ1-6, with unresolved D. The CDR3 sequence is 15 residues long. Trimming stripped 5 bases from V and 8 bases from J, with 16 bases between. The germline CDR1 and CDR2 sequences are MNHEY and SMNVEV (reference sequence). CDR3 coding DNA: TGTGCCAGCAGTATACCGGACCGAGCGCATTCACCCCTCCACTTT. Protein: CASSIPDRAHSPLHF.

V and J are TRBV7-9 and TRBJ1-1; unclear D gene. CDR1 and CDR2 (germline): SEHNR, FQNEAQ (reference sequence). The germline V and J ends were trimmed by 3 bases and 5 bases, with 7 bases remaining between them. The CDR3 extends over 12 amino acids. CDR3 loop: CASSFGVTEAFF. Here the CDR3 DNA reads TGTGCCAGCAGCTTCGGGGTTACTGAAGCTTTCTTT.

This clone has only one observation. The chain carries TRBV5-1 and TRBJ2-2; D tentatively reads TRBD1 or TRBD2 (5 bases each). This CDR3 is built from 14 residues. The germline V gene encodes CDR1 SGHRS and CDR2 YFSETQ. Trimming stripped 2 bases from V and 5 bases from J, with 10 bases between. The CDR3 loop reads CASSFRDGTGELFF. Written as DNA, the CDR3 is TGCGCCAGCAGCTTCCGGGACGGGACCGGGGAGCTGTTTTTT.

The CDR3 region is CSATSGRLSSEQFF. The DNA of the CDR3 is TGCAGCGCGACTAGCGGGAGATTATCTAGTGAGCAGTTCTTC. V is TRBV29-1 and J is TRBJ2-1, with TRBD2 matching over 12 bases. The CDR3 loop spans 14 amino acids. The ends lost 7 bases at V and 9 bases at J; junction bases unmatched: 10. Germline V gene data show CDR1 as SQVTM and CDR2 as ANQGSEA.

The V call is TRBV19, the J call TRBJ1-5; D ambiguous. The CDR3 totals 13 residues. Trimming removed 7 bases at V and 9 bases at J, with 16 bases between. Germline V CDR1 and CDR2: LNHDA, SQIVND (reference sequence). The chain's CDR3 is CASMSRALGPQHF. The CDR3 nucleotides read TGTGCCAGTATGAGTAGGGCCCTAGGGCCCCAGCATTTT.

This clone showed up just a few times. The chain combines TRBV27 with TRBJ1-6; 7 bases line up with TRBD1. The germline V gene has CDR1 MNHEY and CDR2 SMNVEV (reference sequence). The CDR3 is 16 residues long. With 0 bases clipped from V and 9 bases from J, the junction kept 8 bases outside the gene matches. CDR3 nucleotide sequence: TGTGCCAGCAGTTTATCCTCAGGGGGTTCGGTTTCACCCCTCCACTTT. Its protein product is CASSLSSGGSVSPLHF.

This chain joins TRBV5-4 and TRBJ1-4, with 8 bases identical to TRBD1. V lost 0 bases and J lost 8; bases outside the gene matches: 6. This CDR3 contains 15 residues. Germline-derived CDR1 and CDR2 are SGHNT and YYREEE (reference sequence). CDR3 sequence reads: CASSLDTGGGEKLFF. In nucleotides, the CDR3 is TGTGCCAGCAGCTTGGATACAGGGGGAGGAGAAAAACTGTTTTTT. Complete variable domain (other parts from reference TRBV5-4 and TRBJ1-4): ETGVTQSPTHLIKTRGQQVTLRCSSQSGHNTVSWYQQALGQGPQFIFQYYREEENGRGNFPPRFSGLQFPNYSSELNVNALELDDSALYLCASSLDTGGGEKLFFGSGTQLSVL.

The rearrangement uses TRBV18 and TRBJ2-1; D unclear. V was cut by 2 bases and J by 0 bases, with 8 bases left in between. The CDR3 runs to 15 residues. The germline V gene encodes CDR1 KGHSH and CDR2 LQKENI. In DNA, the CDR3 is TGTGCCAGCTCACCAAACGGGTACTCCTACAATGAGCAGTTCTTC. It codes for CASSPNGYSYNEQFF.

CDR3 sequence reads: CASSREVQETQYF. CDR3 nucleotide sequence: TGTGCCAGCAGTCGGGAAGTCCAAGAGACCCAGTACTTC. The chain joins TRBV6-2 or TRBV6-3 to TRBJ2-5; perhaps TRBD2 as D (5 bases). This CDR3 comprises 13 residues. V lost 5 bases, J lost 1 base, and 8 bases lay in between. Germline V gene data show CDR1 as MNHEY and CDR2 as SVGEGT.

This clone appeared a single time. The gene calls are TRBV29-1 and TRBJ2-1; D is unresolved. Between the trimmed V and J ends, which lost 3 bases and 0 bases, there was a span of 3 bases. Germline values: CDR1 SQVTM, CDR2 ANQGSEA. There are 12 residues in the CDR3. This CDR3 is CSVDSSYNEQFF. The CDR3 nucleotides read TGCAGCGTTGATAGCTCCTACAATGAGCAGTTCTTC.

This clone was recorded once. This rearrangement joins TRBV9 to TRBJ1-4; D is unclear. V was clipped by 0 bases and J by 8 bases, with 14 bases between them. This CDR3 is 15 amino acids long. Germline loops: CDR1 SGDLS, CDR2 YYNGEE. The CDR3: CASSVGVMLGEKLFF. The CDR3 nucleotides are TGTGCCAGCAGCGTAGGGGTCATGTTAGGGGAAAAACTGTTTTTT.

V and J are TRBV28 and TRBJ1-2; weak D call: TRBD1 (6 bases). Germline CDR1 is MDHEN and CDR2 is SYDVKM. CDR3 length equals 13 residues. V was shortened by 5 bases and J by 5 bases, with 12 bases between the two germline ends. The CDR3 loop is CASSADRPYGYTF. As DNA, the CDR3 is TGTGCCAGCAGTGCCGACAGGCCTTATGGCTACACCTTC.

This clone was seen a single time. The rearrangement links TRBV28 to TRBJ1-2; 10 bases match TRBD1. Germline CDR1 reads MDHEN; CDR2 reads SYDVKM. This CDR3 is 17 amino acids long. V trimming: 2 bases; J trimming: 8 bases; junction bases outside the gene matches: 14. CDR3 nucleotides: TGTGCCAGCAGTTTAGACAGGGGGCGTAGTATTGCTCAGGGCTACACCTTC. Translated: CASSLDRGRSIAQGYTF.